This TCR beta chain was observed in a study of blood T cell repertoires in COVID-19. Study summary: Sources were T cells, B-cell-depleted T cells, or PBMCs; the material itself was cDNA or gDNA.

In the original analysis: Using reference gene primer amplification, nucleated cell counts were estimated. Using immunoSEQ multiplex PCR, the repertoire was profiled, and TCRdb retains in-frame clones only, with some absent. The DNA gave D and trimming, while V, J and clone size come from that table. Of 200,000 to 250,000 clones in the sample, approximately 85% are singletons; the top ten hold more than 2%. This CDR3 is 12 amino acids long. From germline, CDR1 is SEHNR and CDR2 FQNEAQ (reference sequence). Trimming removed 2 bases at V and 13 bases at J, with 12 bases between. This clone was counted between two and nine times.

The material sequenced was peripheral blood. This TCR came from a woman in her seventies with COVID-19, enrolled during active disease. The chain links TRBV7-9 to TRBJ1-3; perhaps TRBD1 as D (6 bases). CDR3 protein: CASSLTGQAIYF. The CDR3 nucleotides are TGTGCCAGCAGCTTAACGGGACAAGCGATATATTTT. Combining the CDR3 with reference TRBV7-9 and TRBJ1-3 gives the whole variable domain DTGVSQNPRHKITKRGQNVTFRCDPISEHNRLYWYRQTLGQGPEFLTYFQNEAQLEKSRLLSDRFSAERPKGSFSTLEIQRTEQGDSAMYLCASSLTGQAIYFGEGSWLTVV.